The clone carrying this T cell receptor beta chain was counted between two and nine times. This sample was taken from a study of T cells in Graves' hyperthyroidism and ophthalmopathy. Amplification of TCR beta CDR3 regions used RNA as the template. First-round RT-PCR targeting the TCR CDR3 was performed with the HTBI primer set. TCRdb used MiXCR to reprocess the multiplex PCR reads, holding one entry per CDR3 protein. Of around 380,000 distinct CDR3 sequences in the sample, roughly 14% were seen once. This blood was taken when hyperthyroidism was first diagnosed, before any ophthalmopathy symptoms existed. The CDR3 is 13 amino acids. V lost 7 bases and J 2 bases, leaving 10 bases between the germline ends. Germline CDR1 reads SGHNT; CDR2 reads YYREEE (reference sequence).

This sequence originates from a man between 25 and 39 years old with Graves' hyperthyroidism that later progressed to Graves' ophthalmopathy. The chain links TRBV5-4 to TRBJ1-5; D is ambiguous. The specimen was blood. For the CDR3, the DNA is TGTGCCAGCGGGGTCTGGGGCAATCAGCCCCAGCATTTT. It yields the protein CASGVWGNQPQHF.